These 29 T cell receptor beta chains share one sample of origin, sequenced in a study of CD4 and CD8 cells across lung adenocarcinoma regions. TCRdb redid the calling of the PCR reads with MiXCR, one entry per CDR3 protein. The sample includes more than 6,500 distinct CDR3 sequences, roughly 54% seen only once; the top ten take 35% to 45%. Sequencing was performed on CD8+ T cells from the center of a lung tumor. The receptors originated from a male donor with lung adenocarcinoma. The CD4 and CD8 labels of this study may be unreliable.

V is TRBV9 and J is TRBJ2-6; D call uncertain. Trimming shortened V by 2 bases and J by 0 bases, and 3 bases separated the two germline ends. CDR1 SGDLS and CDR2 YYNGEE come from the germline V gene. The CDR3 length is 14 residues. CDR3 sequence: CASSVNSGANVLTF. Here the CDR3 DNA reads TGTGCCAGCAGCGTTAACTCTGGGGCCAACGTCCTGACTTTC.

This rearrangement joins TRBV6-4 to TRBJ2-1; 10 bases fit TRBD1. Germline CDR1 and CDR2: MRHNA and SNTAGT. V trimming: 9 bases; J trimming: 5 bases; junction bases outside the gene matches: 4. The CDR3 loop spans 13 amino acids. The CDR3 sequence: CASGDRGNNEQFF. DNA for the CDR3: TGTGCCAGTGGGGACAGGGGAAACAATGAGCAGTTCTTC.

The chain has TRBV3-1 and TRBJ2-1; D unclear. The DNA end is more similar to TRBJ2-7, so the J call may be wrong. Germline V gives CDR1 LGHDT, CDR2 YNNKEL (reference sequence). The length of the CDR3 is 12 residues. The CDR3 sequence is CASSQFSYEQYF. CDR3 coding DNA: TGTGCCAGCAGCCAATTCTCCTACGAGCAGTACTTC.

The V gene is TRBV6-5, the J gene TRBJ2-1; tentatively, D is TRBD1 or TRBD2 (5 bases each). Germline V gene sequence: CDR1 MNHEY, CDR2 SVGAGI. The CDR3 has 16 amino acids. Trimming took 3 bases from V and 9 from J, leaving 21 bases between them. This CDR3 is CASSYRDATGGGEQFF. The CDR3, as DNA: TGTGCCAGCAGTTATCGGGACGCGACGGGTGGAGGTGAGCAGTTCTTC.

CDR3 DNA: TGCGCCAGCAGTGAGGGGCGGGGATCCGAGCAGTACTTC. This translates into CASSEGRGSEQYF. The chain has TRBV10-2 and TRBJ2-1; possibly TRBD2 for D (6 bases). With the DNA end fitting TRBJ2-7 better, the J assignment may be wrong. Germline V CDR1 and CDR2: WSHSY, SAAADI. The CDR3 is 13 residues long.

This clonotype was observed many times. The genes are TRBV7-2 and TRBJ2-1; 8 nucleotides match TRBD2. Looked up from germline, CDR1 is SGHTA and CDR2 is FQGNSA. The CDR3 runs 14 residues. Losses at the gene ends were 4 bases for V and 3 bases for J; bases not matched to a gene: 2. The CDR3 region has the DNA TGTGCCAGCAGCTCGCGGGGGGTCTACAATGAGCAGTTCTTC. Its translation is CASSSRGVYNEQFF.

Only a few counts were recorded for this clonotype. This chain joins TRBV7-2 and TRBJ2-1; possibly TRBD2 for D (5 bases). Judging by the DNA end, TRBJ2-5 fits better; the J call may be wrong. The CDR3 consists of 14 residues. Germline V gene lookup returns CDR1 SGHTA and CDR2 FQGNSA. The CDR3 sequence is CASSARRGQETQYF. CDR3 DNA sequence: TGTGCCAGCAGCGCCCGACGGGGCCAAGAGACCCAGTACTTC.

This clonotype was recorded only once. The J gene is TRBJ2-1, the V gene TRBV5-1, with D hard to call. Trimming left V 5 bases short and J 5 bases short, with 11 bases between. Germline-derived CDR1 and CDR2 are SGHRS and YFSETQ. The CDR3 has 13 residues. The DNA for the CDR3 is TGCGCCAGCAGGCGAACCCCCAACAATGAGCAGTTCTTC. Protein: CASRRTPNNEQFF.

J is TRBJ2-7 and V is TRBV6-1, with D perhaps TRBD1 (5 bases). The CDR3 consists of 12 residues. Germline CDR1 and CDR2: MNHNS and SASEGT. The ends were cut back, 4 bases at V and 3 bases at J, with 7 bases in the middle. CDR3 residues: CASSADSYEQYF. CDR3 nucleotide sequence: TGTGCCAGCAGTGCTGACAGCTACGAGCAGTACTTC.

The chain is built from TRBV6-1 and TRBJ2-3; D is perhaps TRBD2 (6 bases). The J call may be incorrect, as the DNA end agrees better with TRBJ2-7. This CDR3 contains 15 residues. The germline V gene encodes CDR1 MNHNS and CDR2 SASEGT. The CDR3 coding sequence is TGTGCCAGCAGTGAAGGTTGGGGGGTCACAGATATGCAGTACTTC. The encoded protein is CASSEGWGVTDMQYF.

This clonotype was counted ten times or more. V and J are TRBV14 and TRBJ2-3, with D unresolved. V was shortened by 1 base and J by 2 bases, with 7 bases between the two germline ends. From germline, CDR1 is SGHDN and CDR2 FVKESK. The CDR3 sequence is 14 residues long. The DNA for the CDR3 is TGTGCCAGCAGCCAAGTTGCCACCACAGATACGCAGTATTTT. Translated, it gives CASSQVATTDTQYF.

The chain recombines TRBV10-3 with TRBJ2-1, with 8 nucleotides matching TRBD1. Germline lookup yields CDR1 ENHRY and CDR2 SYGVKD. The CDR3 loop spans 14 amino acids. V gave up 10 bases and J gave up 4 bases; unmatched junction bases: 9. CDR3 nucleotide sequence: TGTGCCAACGGACAGGGAGAGGGTTACAATGAGCAGTTCTTC. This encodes CANGQGEGYNEQFF.

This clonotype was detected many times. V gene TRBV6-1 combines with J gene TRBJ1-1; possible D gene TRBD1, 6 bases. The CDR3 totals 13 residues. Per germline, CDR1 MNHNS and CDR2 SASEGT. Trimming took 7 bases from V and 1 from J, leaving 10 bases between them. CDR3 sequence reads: CASTYRENTEAFF. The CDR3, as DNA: TGTGCCAGCACCTACAGGGAGAACACTGAAGCTTTCTTT.

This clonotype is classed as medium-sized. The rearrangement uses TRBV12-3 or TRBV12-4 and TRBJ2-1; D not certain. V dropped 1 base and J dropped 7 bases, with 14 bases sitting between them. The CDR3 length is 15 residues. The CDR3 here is CASSLGSQEANEQFF. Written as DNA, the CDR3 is TGTGCCAGCAGTTTAGGCAGTCAAGAAGCTAATGAGCAGTTCTTC.

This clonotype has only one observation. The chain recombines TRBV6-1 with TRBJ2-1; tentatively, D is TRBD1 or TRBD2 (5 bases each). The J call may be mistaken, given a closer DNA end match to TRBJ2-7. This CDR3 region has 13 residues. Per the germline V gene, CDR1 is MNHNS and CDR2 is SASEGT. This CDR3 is CASSERPTGRQYF. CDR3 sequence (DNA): TGTGCCAGCAGTGAAAGGCCGACGGGGCGGCAGTACTTC.

The CDR3 nucleotides are TGCGCCAGCAGTGATGAATGGGATGAGCAGTTCTTC. This sequence encodes CASSDEWDEQFF. The chain combines TRBV10-2 with TRBJ2-1; D is uncertain. This CDR3 contains 12 residues. V shed 3 bases and J shed 8 bases, with 8 bases lying between them. Germline V gene sequence: CDR1 WSHSY, CDR2 SAAADI.

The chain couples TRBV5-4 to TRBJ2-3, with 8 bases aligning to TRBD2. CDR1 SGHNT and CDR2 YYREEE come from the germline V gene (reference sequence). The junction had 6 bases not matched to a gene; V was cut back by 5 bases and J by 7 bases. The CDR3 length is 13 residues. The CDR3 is CASRDRTSHTQYF. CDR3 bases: TGTGCCAGCAGGGACCGGACTAGCCATACGCAGTATTTT.

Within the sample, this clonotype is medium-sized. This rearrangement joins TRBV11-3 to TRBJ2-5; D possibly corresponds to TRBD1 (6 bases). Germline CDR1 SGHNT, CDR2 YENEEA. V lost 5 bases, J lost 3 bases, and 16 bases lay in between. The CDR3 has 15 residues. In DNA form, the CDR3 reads TGTGCCAGCAGCCCAGGGGCTGTCCGGGAAGAGACCCAGTACTTC. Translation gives CASSPGAVREETQYF.

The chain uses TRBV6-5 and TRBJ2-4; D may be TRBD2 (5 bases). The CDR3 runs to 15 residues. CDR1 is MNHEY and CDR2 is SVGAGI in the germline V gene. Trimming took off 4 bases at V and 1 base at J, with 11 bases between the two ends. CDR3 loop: CASSLGPGAKNIQYF. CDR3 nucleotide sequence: TGTGCCAGCAGTTTAGGACCGGGGGCCAAAAACATTCAGTACTTC.

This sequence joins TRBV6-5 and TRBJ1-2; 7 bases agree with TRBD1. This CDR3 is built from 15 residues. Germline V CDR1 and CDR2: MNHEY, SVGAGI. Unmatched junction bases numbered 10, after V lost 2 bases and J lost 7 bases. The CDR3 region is CASSYADRRLSGYTF. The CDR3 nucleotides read TGTGCCAGCAGTTACGCGGACAGGCGTTTGAGTGGCTACACCTTC.

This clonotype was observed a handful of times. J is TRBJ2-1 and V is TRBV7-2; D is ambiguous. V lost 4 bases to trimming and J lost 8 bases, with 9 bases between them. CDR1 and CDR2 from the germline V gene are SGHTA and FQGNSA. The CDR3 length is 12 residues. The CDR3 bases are TGTGCCAGCAGCTCCCAGTTGGATGAGCAGTTCTTC. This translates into CASSSQLDEQFF.

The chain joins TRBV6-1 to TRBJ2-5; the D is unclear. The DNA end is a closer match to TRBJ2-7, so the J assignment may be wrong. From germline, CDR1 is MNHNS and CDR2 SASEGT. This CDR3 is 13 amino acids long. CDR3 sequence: CASSELFRYEQYF. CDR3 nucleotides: TGTGCCAGCAGTGAATTGTTTCGCTACGAGCAGTACTTC.

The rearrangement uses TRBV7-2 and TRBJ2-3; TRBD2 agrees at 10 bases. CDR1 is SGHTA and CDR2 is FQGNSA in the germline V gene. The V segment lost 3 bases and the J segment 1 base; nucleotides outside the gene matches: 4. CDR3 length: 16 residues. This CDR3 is CASSFWGTSGTDTQYF. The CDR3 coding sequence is TGTGCCAGCAGCTTCTGGGGGACTAGCGGCACAGATACGCAGTATTTT.

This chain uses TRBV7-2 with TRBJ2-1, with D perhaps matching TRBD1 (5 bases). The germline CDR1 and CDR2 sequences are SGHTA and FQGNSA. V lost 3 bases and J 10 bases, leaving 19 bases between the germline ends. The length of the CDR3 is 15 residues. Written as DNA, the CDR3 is TGTGCCAGCAGCTTTATTTCAGGGCTGGCCTACGAGCAGTTCTTC. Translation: CASSFISGLAYEQFF.

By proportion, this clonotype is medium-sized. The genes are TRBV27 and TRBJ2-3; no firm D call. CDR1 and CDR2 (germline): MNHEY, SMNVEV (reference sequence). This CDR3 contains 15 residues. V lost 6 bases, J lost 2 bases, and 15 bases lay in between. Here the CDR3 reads CASRDPSILTDTQYF. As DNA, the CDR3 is TGTGCCAGCAGAGACCCGTCAATCCTCACAGATACGCAGTATTTT.

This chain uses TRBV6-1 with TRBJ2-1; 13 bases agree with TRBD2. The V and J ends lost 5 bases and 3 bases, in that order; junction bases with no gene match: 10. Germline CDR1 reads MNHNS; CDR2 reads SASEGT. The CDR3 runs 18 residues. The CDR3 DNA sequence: TGTGCCAGCAGTCGAATCGGACTAGCGGGAGTTAACTACAATGAGCAGTTCTTC. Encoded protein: CASSRIGLAGVNYNEQFF.

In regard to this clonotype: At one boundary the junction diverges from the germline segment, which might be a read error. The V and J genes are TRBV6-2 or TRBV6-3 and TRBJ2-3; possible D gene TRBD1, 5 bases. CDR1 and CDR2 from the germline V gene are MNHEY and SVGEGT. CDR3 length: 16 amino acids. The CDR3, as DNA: TGTGCCAGCAGTTACTCGGGGCTGAGAGCCAGTGATATGCAGTATTTT. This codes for CASSYSGLRASDMQYF.

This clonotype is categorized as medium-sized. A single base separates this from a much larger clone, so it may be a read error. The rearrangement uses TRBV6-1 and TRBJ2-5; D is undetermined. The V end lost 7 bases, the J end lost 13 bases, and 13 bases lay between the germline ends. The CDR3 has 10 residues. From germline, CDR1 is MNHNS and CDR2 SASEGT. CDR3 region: CASIGERPYF. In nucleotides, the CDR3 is TGTGCCAGCATCGGCGAGCGACCGTACTTC.

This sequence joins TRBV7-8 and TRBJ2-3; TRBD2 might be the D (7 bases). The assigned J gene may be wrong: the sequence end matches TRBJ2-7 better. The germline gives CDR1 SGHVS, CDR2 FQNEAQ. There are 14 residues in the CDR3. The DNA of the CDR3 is TGTGCGGGGAGGGGGGGCCGAGCCCAAGATACGCAGTACTTC. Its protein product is CAGRGGRAQDTQYF.